The sequence of this TCR beta chain was determined in a study of shared clonotypes between healthy human individuals. Whole-study context: CD8 memory received one plate per donor, CD8 naive two, CD4 memory three and CD4 naive three.

Sequenced by immunoSEQ multiplex PCR; TCRdb stores in-frame clones only, minus some. The sample gives approximately 2.1 million clones, approximately 93% of which show up once; 0.39% is in the top ten. About this clone itself: The antigen is undetermined.

General study points: Researchers found naive subsets generally carried larger estimated richness than memory subsets.

The CDR3 is 13 amino acids. V shed 5 bases and J shed 3 bases, with 12 bases lying between them. Germline CDR1 SGHNT, CDR2 YYREEE (reference sequence). The clonotype comes from a man aged 18 to 30 in good health. Some clones in this sample may be carry-over from other donors' samples. The chain carries TRBV5-4 and TRBJ2-7; no definite D call. The sequenced sample was naive CD4+ T cells from PBMCs. Subset meaning: CD45RA+ positively selected. The CDR3 nucleotides read TGTGCCAGCAGTCTCCGGGCCCACTACGAGCAGTACTTC. It translates to CASSLRAHYEQYF. Looking up the rest from reference TRBV5-4 and TRBJ2-7 gives the full variable domain: ETGVTQSPTHLIKTRGQQVTLRCSSQSGHNTVSWYQQALGQGPQFIFQYYREEENGRGNFPPRFSGLQFPNYSSELNVNALELDDSALYLCASSLRAHYEQYFGPGTRLTVT.